The 8 T cell receptor beta chains below were found in one sample sequenced in a study of T cell responses to AZD1222 COVID-19 vaccine. Sequenced by immunoSEQ multiplex PCR; TCRdb stores in-frame clones only, minus some. The sample includes 93,000 or so clones, around 90% of them seen just once. The input for sequencing was peripheral blood, taken on day 0 of AZD1222 vaccination. The source of these receptors is an adult in good health.

This chain connects TRBV4-1 to TRBJ2-1, with 12 bases aligning to TRBD2. The V gene end was trimmed by 4 bases and the J gene end by 6 bases; junction bases not matched to a gene: 4. This CDR3 is 15 amino acids long. Germline CDR1 reads MGHRA; CDR2 reads YSYEKL. Here the CDR3 DNA reads TGCGCCAGCAGCCCCCTAGCGGGAGGGTTCAATGAGCAGTTCTTC. It codes for CASSPLAGGFNEQFF.

V and J are TRBV4-1 and TRBJ2-7, with a weak D call TRBD2 (5 bases). CDR3 length equals 15 residues. Germline V gene sequence: CDR1 MGHRA, CDR2 YSYEKL. Deletions cut 3 bases from V and 1 base from J, with 13 bases between. This CDR3 is CASSHSGVGSYEQYF. The CDR3 nucleotides read TGCGCCAGCAGCCACAGCGGAGTTGGGTCCTACGAGCAGTACTTC.

The gene calls are TRBV18 and TRBJ1-3; D is unclear. The germline CDR1 and CDR2 sequences are KGHSH and LQKENI. There are 14 residues in the CDR3. The V end was cut by 8 bases, the J end by 8 bases, with 19 bases between. The CDR3 bases are TGTGCCAGCGCCACGGGGTCTAGAGCGGACACCATATATTTT. This gives the protein CASATGSRADTIYF.

The chain links TRBV3-1 (or the pseudogene TRBV3-2) to TRBJ1-1, with D unclear. CDR1 is LGHDT, CDR2 YNNKEL, per germline (reference sequence). Trimming cost V 1 base and J 0 bases, with 9 bases left between them. The CDR3 extends over 15 amino acids. CDR3 in amino acids: CASSQGHIMNTEAFF. The CDR3 DNA is TGTGCCAGCAGCCAAGGACACATAATGAACACTGAAGCTTTCTTT.

This sequence joins TRBV30 and TRBJ1-2, with D possibly being TRBD1 (6 bases). There are 14 residues in the CDR3. The V gene's germline CDR1 is GTSNPN and CDR2 SVGIG (reference sequence). Trimming removed 2 bases at V and 0 bases at J, with 10 bases between. This chain's CDR3 is CAWSRGGANYGYTF. The CDR3 DNA is TGTGCCTGGAGTAGAGGGGGAGCTAACTATGGCTACACCTTC.

The rearrangement links TRBV5-1 to TRBJ2-7; tentatively, D is TRBD2 (7 bases). V was shortened by 4 bases and J by 4 bases, with 15 bases between the two germline ends. The CDR3 totals 14 residues. Germline CDR1 reads SGHRS; CDR2 reads YFSETQ. CDR3 sequence (DNA): TGCGCCAGCAGCACTCTAGGGAGGGGGTACGAGCAGTACTTC. Its protein is CASSTLGRGYEQYF.

The chain carries TRBV11-1 and TRBJ2-3; tentatively, D is TRBD2 (6 bases). The CDR3 extends over 16 amino acids. V lost 0 bases, J lost 1 base, and 11 bases lay in between. Per the germline V gene, CDR1 is SGHAT and CDR2 is FQDESV (reference sequence). The CDR3 bases are TGTGCCAGCAGCTTAGCGGCTAGCGACCGCACAGATACGCAGTATTTT. Protein product: CASSLAASDRTDTQYF.

V is TRBV6-2 or TRBV6-3 and J is TRBJ1-5, with TRBD1 matching 7 bases. The germline V gene has CDR1 MNHEY and CDR2 SVGEGT. The junction had 9 bases not matched to a gene; V was cut back by 6 bases and J by 7 bases. CDR3 size: 14 residues. This CDR3 reads CASSTPGGSQPQHF. In DNA, the CDR3 is TGTGCCAGCAGCACCCCAGGGGGTAGCCAGCCCCAGCATTTT.